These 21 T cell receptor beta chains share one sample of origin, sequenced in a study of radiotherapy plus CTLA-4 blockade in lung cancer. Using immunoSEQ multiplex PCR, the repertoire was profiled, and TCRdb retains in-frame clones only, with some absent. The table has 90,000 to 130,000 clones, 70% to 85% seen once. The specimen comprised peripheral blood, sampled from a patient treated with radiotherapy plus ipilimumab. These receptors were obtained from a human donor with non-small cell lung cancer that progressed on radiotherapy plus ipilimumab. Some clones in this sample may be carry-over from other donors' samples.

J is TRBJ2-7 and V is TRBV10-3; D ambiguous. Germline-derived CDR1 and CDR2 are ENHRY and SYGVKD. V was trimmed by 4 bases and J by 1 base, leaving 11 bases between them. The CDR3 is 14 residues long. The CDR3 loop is CAISVTSTSYEQYF. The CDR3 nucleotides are TGTGCCATCAGTGTTACCAGTACATCCTACGAGCAGTACTTC.

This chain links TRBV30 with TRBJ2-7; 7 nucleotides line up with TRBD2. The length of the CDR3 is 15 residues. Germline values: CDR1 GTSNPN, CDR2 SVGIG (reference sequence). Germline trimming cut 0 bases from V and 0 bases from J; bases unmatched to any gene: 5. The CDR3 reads CAWSVLGTTSYEQYF. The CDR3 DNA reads TGTGCCTGGAGTGTACTTGGGACTACCTCCTACGAGCAGTACTTC.

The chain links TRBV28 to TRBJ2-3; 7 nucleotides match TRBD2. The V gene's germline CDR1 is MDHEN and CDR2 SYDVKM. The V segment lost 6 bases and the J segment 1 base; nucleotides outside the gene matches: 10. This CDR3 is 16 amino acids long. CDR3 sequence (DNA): TGTGCCAGCAGCACCTTAGCGGGCGTAGGCACAGATACGCAGTATTTT. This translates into CASSTLAGVGTDTQYF.

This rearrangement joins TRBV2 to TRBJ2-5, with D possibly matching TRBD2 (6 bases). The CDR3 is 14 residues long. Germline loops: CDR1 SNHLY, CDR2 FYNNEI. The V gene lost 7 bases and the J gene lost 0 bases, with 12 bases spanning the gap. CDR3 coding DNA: TGTGCCAGCAAACGGGGCGGGGACCAAGAGACCCAGTACTTC. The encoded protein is CASKRGGDQETQYF.

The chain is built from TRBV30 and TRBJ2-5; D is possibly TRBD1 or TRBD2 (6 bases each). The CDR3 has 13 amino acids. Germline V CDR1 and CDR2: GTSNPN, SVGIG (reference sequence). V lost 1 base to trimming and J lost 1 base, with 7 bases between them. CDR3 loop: CAWSEGGQETQYF. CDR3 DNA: TGTGCCTGGAGTGAGGGGGGCCAAGAGACCCAGTACTTC.

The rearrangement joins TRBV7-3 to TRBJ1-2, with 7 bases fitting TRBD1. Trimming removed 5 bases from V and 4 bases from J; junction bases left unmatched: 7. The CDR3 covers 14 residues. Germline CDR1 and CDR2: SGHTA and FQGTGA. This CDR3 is CASSPSRDSYGYTF. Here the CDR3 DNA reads TGTGCCAGCAGCCCAAGCCGGGACAGCTATGGCTACACCTTC.

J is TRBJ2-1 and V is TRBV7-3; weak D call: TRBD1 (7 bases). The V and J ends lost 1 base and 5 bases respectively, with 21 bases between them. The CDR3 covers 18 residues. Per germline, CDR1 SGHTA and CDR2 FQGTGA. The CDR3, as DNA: TGTGCCAGCAGCTTAAAGCAGTCAGGGGGACTTACCGACAATGAGCAGTTCTTC. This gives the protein CASSLKQSGGLTDNEQFF.

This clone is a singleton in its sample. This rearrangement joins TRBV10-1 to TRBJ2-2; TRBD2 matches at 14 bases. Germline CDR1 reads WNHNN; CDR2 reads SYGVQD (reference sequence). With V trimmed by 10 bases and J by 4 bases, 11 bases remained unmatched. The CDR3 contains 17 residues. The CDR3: CATLGLAGEEGTGELFF. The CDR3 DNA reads TGCGCCACCCTGGGACTAGCGGGGGAAGAGGGCACCGGGGAGCTGTTTTTT.

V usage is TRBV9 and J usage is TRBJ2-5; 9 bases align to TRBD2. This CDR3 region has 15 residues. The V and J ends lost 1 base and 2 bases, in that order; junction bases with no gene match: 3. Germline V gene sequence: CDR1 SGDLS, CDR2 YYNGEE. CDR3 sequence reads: CASSVKRGEQETQYF. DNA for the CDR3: TGTGCCAGCAGCGTAAAGCGGGGGGAACAAGAGACCCAGTACTTC. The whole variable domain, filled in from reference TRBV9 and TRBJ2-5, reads DSGVTQTPKHLITATGQRVTLRCSPRSGDLSVYWYQQSLDQGLQFLIQYYNGEERAKGNILERFSAQQFPDLHSELNLSSLELGDSALYFCASSVKRGEQETQYFGPGTRLLVL.

CDR3 protein: CATDSGDSNQPQHF. In nucleotides, the CDR3 is TGTGCCACCGACTCCGGGGATAGCAATCAGCCCCAGCATTTT. V is TRBV15 and J is TRBJ1-5; D is undetermined. V was pared by 8 bases and J by 0 bases, with 11 bases between. In germline, CDR1 is LNHNV, CDR2 YYDKDF (reference sequence). The CDR3 extends over 14 amino acids.

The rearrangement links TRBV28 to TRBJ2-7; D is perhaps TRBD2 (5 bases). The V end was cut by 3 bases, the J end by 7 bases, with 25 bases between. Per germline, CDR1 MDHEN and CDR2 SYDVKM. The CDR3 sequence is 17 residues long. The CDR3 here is CASSFLGGWEGTREQYF. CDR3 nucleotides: TGTGCCAGCAGTTTTTTAGGAGGTTGGGAAGGTACGCGGGAGCAGTACTTC.

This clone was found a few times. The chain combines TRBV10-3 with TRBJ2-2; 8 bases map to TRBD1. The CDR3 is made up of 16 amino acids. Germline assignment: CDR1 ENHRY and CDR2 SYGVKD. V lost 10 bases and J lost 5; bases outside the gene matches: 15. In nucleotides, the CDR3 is TGTGCCACCCAACACCCGGGACAGGCAAGGACCGGGGAGCTGTTTTTT. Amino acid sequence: CATQHPGQARTGELFF.

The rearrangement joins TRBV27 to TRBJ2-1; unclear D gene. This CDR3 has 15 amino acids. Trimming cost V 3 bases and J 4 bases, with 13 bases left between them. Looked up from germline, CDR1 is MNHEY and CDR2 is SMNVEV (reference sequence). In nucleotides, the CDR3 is TGTGCCAGCAGTTTTTCCCCCAGGTCGTACAATGAGCAGTTCTTC. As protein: CASSFSPRSYNEQFF.

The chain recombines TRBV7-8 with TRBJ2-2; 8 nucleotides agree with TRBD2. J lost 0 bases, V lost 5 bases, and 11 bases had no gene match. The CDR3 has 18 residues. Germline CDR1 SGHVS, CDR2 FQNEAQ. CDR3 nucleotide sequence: TGTGCCAGCAGCCCAAGGCCCCACGGGGGGGCGAACACCGGGGAGCTGTTTTTT. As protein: CASSPRPHGGANTGELFF.

The CDR3 protein is CASSQLQGIFNYGYTF. Written as DNA, the CDR3 is TGCGCCAGCAGCCAACTGCAGGGCATATTCAACTATGGCTACACCTTC. The V call is TRBV4-3, the J call TRBJ1-2; TRBD1 might be the D (5 bases). Germline CDR1 reads LGHNA; CDR2 reads YSLEER. The CDR3 runs to 16 residues. Trimming removed 2 bases at V and 2 bases at J, with 15 bases between.

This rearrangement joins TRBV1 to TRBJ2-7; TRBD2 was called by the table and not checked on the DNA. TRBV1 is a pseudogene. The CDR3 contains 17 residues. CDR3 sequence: CTSSQDGSGVSSYEQYF. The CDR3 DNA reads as TGCACCAGCAGCCAAGATGGGAGCGGGGTGAGCTCCTACGAGCAGTACTTC.

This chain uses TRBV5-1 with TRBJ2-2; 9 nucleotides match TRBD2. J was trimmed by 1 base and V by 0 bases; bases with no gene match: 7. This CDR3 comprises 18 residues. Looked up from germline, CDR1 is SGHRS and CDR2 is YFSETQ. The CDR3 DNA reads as TGCGCCAGCAGCTTGGGCAGCGGGGGGACCATGAACACCGGGGAGCTGTTTTTT. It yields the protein CASSLGSGGTMNTGELFF.

As DNA, the CDR3 is TGCGCCAGCAGCAGGGGACAGGGACCGGGGACTGAAGCTTTCTTT. This encodes CASSRGQGPGTEAFF. The chain carries TRBV5-1 and TRBJ1-1; TRBD1 agrees at 9 bases. The CDR3 consists of 15 residues. The germline gives CDR1 SGHRS, CDR2 YFSETQ. With V trimmed by 4 bases and J by 5 bases, 9 bases remained unmatched. Variable domain in full (rest from reference TRBV5-1 and TRBJ1-1): KAGVTQTPRYLIKTRGQQVTLSCSPISGHRSVSWYQQTPGQGLQFLFEYFSETQRNKGNFPGRFSGRQFSNSRSEMNVSTLELGDSALYLCASSRGQGPGTEAFFGQGTRLTVV.

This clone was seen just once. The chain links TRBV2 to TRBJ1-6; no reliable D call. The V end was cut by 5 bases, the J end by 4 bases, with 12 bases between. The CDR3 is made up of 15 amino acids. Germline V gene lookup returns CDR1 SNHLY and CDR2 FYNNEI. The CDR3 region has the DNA TGTGCCAGCAGTTGGCAGCTTGATTATAATTCACCCCTCCACTTT. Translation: CASSWQLDYNSPLHF. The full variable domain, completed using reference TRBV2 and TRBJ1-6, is EPEVTQTPSHQVTQMGQEVILRCVPISNHLYFYWYRQILGQKVEFLVSFYNNEISEKSEIFDDQFSVERPDGSNFTLKIRSTKLEDSAMYFCASSWQLDYNSPLHFGNGTRLTVT.

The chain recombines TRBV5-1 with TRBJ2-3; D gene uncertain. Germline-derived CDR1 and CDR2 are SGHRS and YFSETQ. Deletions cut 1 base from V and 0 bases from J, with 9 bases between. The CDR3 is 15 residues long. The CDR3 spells CASSLLPSSTDTQYF. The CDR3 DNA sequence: TGCGCCAGCAGCTTGTTGCCATCCAGCACAGATACGCAGTATTTT.

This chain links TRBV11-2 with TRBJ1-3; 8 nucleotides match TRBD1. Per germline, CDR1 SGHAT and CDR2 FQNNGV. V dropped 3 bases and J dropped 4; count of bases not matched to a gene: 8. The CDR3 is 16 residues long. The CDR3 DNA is TGTGCCAGCAGCTTCGCCGTGACAGGGGCCGGAAACACCATATATTTT. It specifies CASSFAVTGAGNTIYF.